This T cell receptor beta chain was found in a study of shared clonotypes between healthy human individuals (dated by TCRdb to about 2020). Regarding the complete study: A couple of women and a few men aged 18 to 49 years were included in the cohort. For each donor, CD4 naive and CD4 memory were each given three plates, CD8 naive was given two plates, and CD8 memory was given one plate. The study deeply sequenced blood TCR repertoires of about 5 healthy adults to estimate repertoire size and the extent of clonotype sharing between individuals. Libraries were prepared and TCR repertoires were sequenced by different laboratories using diverse techniques, in order to increase sequencing depth and limit assay-specific biases. Between about 0.9 and 10 billion PBMCs per donor were obtained by leukapheresis.

The full study reports these points: Pairwise subsampling indicated that sequencing depth was expected to affect the degree of clonotype sharing among donors. Compared with non-shared clonotypes, clonotypes shared by all four sorted-subset donors had higher generation probabilities. Estimated clonotype richness was generally larger for naive than for memory subsets. Sampling was restricted to blood, and TCR repertoires in tissues likely differ from the TCR repertoires found in blood. Sharing across a few donors was observed for approximately 5% of naive CD4, over 3% of naive CD8, 2% to 2.5% of memory CD4, and roughly 0.4% of memory CD8 clonotypes. The genetic and exposure-history diversity represented was limited by the small number of donors. Even with the large sequencing depth, rarefaction of the sorted-subset datasets indicated that sequencing was incomplete.

The donors were healthy, HIV-negative adults with no recently reported acute infections or vaccinations. All donors were Caucasian adults living in Nashville, Tennessee, USA. CD4+ T cells were enriched by magnetic negative selection; naive cells were then positively selected on CD45RA, and the negative fraction formed the memory subset. Blood was obtained by leukapheresis, after which PBMCs were separated by Ficoll-Histopaque density gradient centrifugation and cryopreserved in liquid nitrogen vapor phase. Analytical flow cytometry was used to check the purity and quantity of every magnetically sorted T cell population. Genomic DNA was isolated from each sorted fraction and quantified by UV absorbance on a Nanodrop 2000c. On this clone: Its cognate antigen has yet to be identified. No base quality information exists; no much larger clone differs at one position.

Using the deep immunoSEQ assay, multiplex PCR amplified TCR CDR3 regions from genomic DNA. Genomic DNA extracted from each cell subset was distributed evenly over all wells of several immunoSEQ 96-well plates, and each plate served as one replicate. Each replicate PCR for sorted subsets received roughly 200 ng genomic DNA, equal to about 30,000 T cell genomes. The purified libraries were quantified using a Qubit 3.0 fluorometer, sized with a Bioanalyzer 2100, and then quantified again using the KAPA Library Quantification kit. Each immunoSEQ 96-well plate was sequenced on its own single-read 150-cycle Illumina NextSeq 550 flow cell. As for the authors' bioinformatics: Because the immunoSEQ output included only junctional sequences and no quality scores, the filtering could not be the same as the filtering used for full-length reads. Sequences were annotated with PyIR, a Python wrapper for IgBLAST v1.9, and V/J genes and CDR3 were assigned using IMGT germline references. Any read was removed if the V/J assignment was weak (E-value above 1e-6), the CDR3 was missing, or the read contained stop codons, out-of-frame junctions, or ambiguous translated residues. V3J clonotypes were defined by identical inferred V gene, J gene, and CDR3 amino acid sequence. Percentage overlap between repertoires was computed as shared unique clonotypes divided by the size of the smaller repertoire. Three approaches were used to assess repertoire richness: RTK rarefaction, the Chao1 estimator, and Recon v2.1 estimates of unobserved clonotypes. Generation probabilities were computed with OLGA for all TCRbeta clonotypes obtained by the gDNA method from several donors. In TCRdb, the immuneACCESS table is reduced to in-frame sequences with V and J assigned. These tables do not hold every clone; where another copy was compared, an unresolved V gene accounts for under half, and the others remain unexplained. D and trimming come from the DNA, and the V and J calls and clone size come from that table. Recorded for this sample are some 2,100,000 clones; nearly 97% of them occurred a single time. The top ten hold roughly 0.13% of the sample.

The CDR3 covers 14 residues, taking in both the cysteine and the phenylalanine. The sequence is cut down to CDR3 DNA, 42 bases in frame from base 1. The germline V gene encodes CDR1 MNHNY and CDR2 SVGAGI (reference sequence). V is pruned by 6 bases and J by 9 bases, leaving 7 bases of the junction without a gene match. This receptor chain uses TRBV6-6 and TRBJ2-1; the central 11 bases match TRBD2. The sample was naive CD4+ T cells sorted from blood. The meaning of the sample's cell subset or site label: CD45RA+ positively selected. This clonotype originated in a young man in good health. The CDR3 corresponds to CASSSSLAGGEQFF. The DNA reads TGTGCCAGCAGCAGTAGTCTAGCGGGAGGTGAGCAGTTCTTC.